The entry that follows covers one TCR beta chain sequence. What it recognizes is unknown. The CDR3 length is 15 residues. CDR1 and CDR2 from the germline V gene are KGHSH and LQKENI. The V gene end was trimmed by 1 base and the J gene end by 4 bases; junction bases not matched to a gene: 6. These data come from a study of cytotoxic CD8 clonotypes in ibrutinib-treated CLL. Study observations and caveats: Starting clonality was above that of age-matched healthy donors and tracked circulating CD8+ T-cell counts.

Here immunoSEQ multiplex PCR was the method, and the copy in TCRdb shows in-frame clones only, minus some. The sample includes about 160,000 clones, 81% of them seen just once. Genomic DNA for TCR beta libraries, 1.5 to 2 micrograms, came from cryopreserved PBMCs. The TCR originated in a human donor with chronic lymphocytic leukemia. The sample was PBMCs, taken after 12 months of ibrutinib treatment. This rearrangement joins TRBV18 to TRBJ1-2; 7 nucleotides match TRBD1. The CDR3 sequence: CASSPQGAGGYGYTF. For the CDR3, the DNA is TGTGCCAGCTCACCACAGGGGGCAGGAGGCTATGGCTACACCTTC.